This TCR beta chain was captured in a study of shared clonotypes between healthy human individuals. Study findings and constraints: With a handful of donors compared, approximately 5.5% of naive CD4 clonotypes were shared. Among the subsets, naive ones generally showed larger estimated richness than memory ones.

The CDR3 contains 12 residues. Germline V lookup: CDR1 ENHRY, CDR2 SYGVKD. The naive CD8 population came from CD45RO-negative cells selected for CCR7, without terminally differentiated effector memory CD45RA+ cells. In the case of this clone: As yet, its antigen is unknown.

TCRdb's copy holds only in-frame clones and misses some; the assay was immunoSEQ multiplex PCR. The table lists around 700,000 clones, just over 90% of them singletons. V usage is TRBV10-3 and J usage is TRBJ2-1; D remains ambiguous. What was sequenced was naive CD8+ T cells sorted from blood. This TCR derives from a man aged 25-40 years in good health. The CDR3 loop reads CAGSPSMDEQFF. The CDR3 nucleotides read TGTGCAGGGTCCCCCTCAATGGATGAGCAGTTCTTC.